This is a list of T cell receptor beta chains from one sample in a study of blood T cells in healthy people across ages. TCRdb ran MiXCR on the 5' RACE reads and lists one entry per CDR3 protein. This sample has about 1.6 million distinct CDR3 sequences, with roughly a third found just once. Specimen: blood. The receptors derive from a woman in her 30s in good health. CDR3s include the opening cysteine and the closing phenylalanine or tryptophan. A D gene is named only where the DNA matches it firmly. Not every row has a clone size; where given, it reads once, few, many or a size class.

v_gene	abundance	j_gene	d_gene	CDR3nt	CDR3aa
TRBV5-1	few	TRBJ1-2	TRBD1	TGCGCCAGCAGCGCGGGACAGGTCCATGGCTACACCTTC	CASSAGQVHGYTF
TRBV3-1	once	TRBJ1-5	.	TGTGCCAGCAGCCCCGAAGGCCGGGCCCTCAATCAGCCCCAGCATTTT	CASSPEGRALNQPQHF
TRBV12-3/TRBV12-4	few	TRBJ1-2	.	TGTGCCAGCAGTTTCGGGAAGGGTAACTATGGCTACACCTTC	CASSFGKGNYGYTF
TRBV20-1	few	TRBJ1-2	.	TGCAGTGCTAGACATGAACTCGGCGGGACATACTATGGCTACACCTTC	CSARHELGGTYYGYTF
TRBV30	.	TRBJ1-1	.	TGTGCCTGGAGTGCTAGCCAAGAGGCTTTCTTT	CAWSASQEAFF
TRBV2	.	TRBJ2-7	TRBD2	TGTGCCAGCAGTGACGGGACTAGGGTCGGAGAGCAGTACTTC	CASSDGTRVGEQYF
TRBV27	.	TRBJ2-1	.	TGTGCCAGCAGTTCCAATCCCGGGGTGAGCGGGGACACCTACAATGAGCAGTTCTTC	CASSSNPGVSGDTYNEQFF
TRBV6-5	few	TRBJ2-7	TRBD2	TGTGCCAGCAGTTACTCGATTATTTTGGCTAGCGGGATCCACGAGCAGTACTTC	CASSYSIILASGIHEQYF
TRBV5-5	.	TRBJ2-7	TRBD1	TGTGCCAGCAGCTTGGGGCAGGGGGAACACGAGCAGTACTTC	CASSLGQGEHEQYF
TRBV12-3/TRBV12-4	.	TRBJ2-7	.	TGTGCCAGCAGTCTCAGCTGGACGGCACGGGGTGCCTACGAGCAGTACTTC	CASSLSWTARGAYEQYF
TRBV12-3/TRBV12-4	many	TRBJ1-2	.	TGTGCCAGCAGTGCCCCTTACACCTTC	CASSAPYTF
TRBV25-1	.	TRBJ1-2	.	TGTGCCAGCAGTGCCGTGATGAACTATGGCTACACCTTC	CASSAVMNYGYTF
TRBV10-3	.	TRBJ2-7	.	TGTGCCATCCGACCCGTTTCCCAGGGGAAGAGCGAGCAGTACTTC	CAIRPVSQGKSEQYF
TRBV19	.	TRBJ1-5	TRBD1	TGTGCCAGTAGCAAAGGACCGGGACAGGGGATAGATCAGCCCCAGCATTTT	CASSKGPGQGIDQPQHF
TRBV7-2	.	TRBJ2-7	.	TGTGCCAGCAGCTTAGGCCTAGCGTGGACCTACGGGCAGTACTTC	CASSLGLAWTYGQYF
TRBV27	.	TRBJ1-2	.	TGTGCCAGCAGTTCTCCCGGGGCCGGTGGCTACACCTTC	CASSSPGAGGYTF
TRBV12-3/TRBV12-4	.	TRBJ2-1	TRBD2	TGTGCCTGCACCCACACTACTAGCGGGAGGAGAGGTGAGCAGTTCTTC	CACTHTTSGRRGEQFF
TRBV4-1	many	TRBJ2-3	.	TGCGCCAGCAGCCAAGACTGGGCAGGAACAACGCAGTATTTT	CASSQDWAGTTQYF
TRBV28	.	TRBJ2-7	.	TGTGCCAGCAGTTTATTGCAACGGGATCCATCCTACGAGCAGTACTTC	CASSLLQRDPSYEQYF
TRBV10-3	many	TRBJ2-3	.	TGTGCCATCAGTGAGGCGCCGGGCGGCACAGATACGCAGTATTTT	CAISEAPGGTDTQYF
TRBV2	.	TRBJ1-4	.	TGTGCCAGCAGTGAACCCGGGTCCCCTTCAACTAATGAAAAACTGTTTTTT	CASSEPGSPSTNEKLFF
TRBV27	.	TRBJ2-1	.	TGTGCCAGCAGTGGGAGTCTAGTCCCCCCATACAATGAGCAGTTCTTC	CASSGSLVPPYNEQFF
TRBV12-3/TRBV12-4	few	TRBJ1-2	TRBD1	TGTGCCAGCAACCGGGACAGCGATAACTATGGCTACACCTTC	CASNRDSDNYGYTF
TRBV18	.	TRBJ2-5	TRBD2	TGTGCCAGCTCACCACCGATGTCTAGCGGGAGGTTCCAAGAGACCCAGTACTTC	CASSPPMSSGRFQETQYF
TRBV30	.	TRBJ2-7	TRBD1	TGTGCCTGGAGTGTGGGGACAGGGTCCTACGAGCAGTACTTC	CAWSVGTGSYEQYF
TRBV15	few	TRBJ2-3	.	TGTGCCACCAGCTGGCCGGGGGAGTCAGATACGCAGTATTTT	CATSWPGESDTQYF
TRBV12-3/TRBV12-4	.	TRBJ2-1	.	TGTGCCAGCAGTTTTGGCGGGACCTCCTACGATGAGCAGTTCTTC	CASSFGGTSYDEQFF
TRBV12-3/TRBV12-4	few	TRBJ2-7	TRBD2	TGTGCCAGCAGTGGCGCCTCTAGCGGGAGGGCGTACGAGCAGTACTTC	CASSGASSGRAYEQYF
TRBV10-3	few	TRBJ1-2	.	TGTGCCATCAGTAATGCAGATAACTATGGCTACACCTTC	CAISNADNYGYTF
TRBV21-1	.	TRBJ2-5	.	TGTGCCAGCAGCGAAAACTTAGCGGGAGTCCCGCGGGAGACCCAGTACTTC	CASSENLAGVPRETQYF
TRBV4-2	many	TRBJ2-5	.	TGTGCCAGCAGCCAAGTTGGCGATTTCGAGACCCAGTACTTC	CASSQVGDFETQYF
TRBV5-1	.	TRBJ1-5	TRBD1	TGCGCCAGCAGCCCCGGGACAGGATTCAATCAGCCCCAGCATTTT	CASSPGTGFNQPQHF
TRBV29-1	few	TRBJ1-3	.	TGCAGCGTTGCTACCCTCTCTGGAAACACCATATATTTT	CSVATLSGNTIYF
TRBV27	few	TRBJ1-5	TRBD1	TGTGCCAGCACAGACAGGGTTGGGAGTCAGCCCCAGCATTTT	CASTDRVGSQPQHF
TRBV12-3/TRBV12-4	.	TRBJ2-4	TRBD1	TGTGCCAGCAGTTTGGGGACAGTTTTTAAAAACATTCAGTACTTC	CASSLGTVFKNIQYF
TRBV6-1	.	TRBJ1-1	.	TGTGCCAGCAGTGAGTACAGGACTGAAGCTTTCTTT	CASSEYRTEAFF
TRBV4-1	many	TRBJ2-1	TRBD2	TGCGCCAGCAGCCAAGACCTAGCGGAGGCCCTCTACAATGAGCAGTTCTTC	CASSQDLAEALYNEQFF
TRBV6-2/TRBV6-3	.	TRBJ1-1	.	TGTGCCAGCAGTTACAATCGGCCCGCGCGCGCTTTCTTT	CASSYNRPARAFF
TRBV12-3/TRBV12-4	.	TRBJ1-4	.	TGTGCCAGCAGTTTTCATAGGGACGGGGAAAAACTGTTTTTT	CASSFHRDGEKLFF
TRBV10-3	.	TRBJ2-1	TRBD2	TGTGCCAGCGGACTAGCGCCCTTAAACAATGAGCAGTTCTTC	CASGLAPLNNEQFF
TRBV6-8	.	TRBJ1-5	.	TGTGCCAGCAGTTACCTCCTCTGCAGGAACAGCAATCAGCCCCAGCATTTT	CASSYLLCRNSNQPQHF
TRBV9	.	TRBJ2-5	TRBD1	TGTGCCAGCAGCGGGGGGGGACAGGGGGATTTTGAGACCCAGTACTTC	CASSGGGQGDFETQYF